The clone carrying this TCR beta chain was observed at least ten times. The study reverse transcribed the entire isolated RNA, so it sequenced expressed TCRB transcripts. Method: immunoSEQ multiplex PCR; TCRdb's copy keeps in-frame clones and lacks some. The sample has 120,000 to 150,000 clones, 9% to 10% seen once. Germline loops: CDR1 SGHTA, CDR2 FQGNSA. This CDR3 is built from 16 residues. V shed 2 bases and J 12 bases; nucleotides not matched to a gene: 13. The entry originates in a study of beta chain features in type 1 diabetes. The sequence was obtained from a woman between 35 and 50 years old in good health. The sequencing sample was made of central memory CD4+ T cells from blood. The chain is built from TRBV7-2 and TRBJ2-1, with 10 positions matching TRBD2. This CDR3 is CASSLMSSGGLGGQFF. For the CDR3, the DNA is TGTGCCAGCAGCTTAATGTCTAGCGGGGGACTGGGAGGGCAGTTCTTC.